Listed below are T cell receptor beta chains from one sample, sequenced in a study of CD8 T cells in ankylosing spondylitis. Using its own MiXCR run on the 5' RACE reads, TCRdb lists one record per CDR3 protein. In the table there are roughly 220,000 distinct CDR3 sequences, around 17% of which are singletons. Sequencing used blood, either unsorted or a sorted T cell fraction (not recorded which). These receptors originate from a male donor with ankylosing spondylitis. The CDR3 runs from the conserved cysteine through the conserved F or W. A D gene is named only where the DNA matches it firmly. Not all rows give a size; the values are once, few, many and, for expanded clones, a class.

d_gene | j_gene | abundance | v_gene | CDR3aa | CDR3nt
. | TRBJ2-7 | medium-sized | TRBV5-6 | CASSSVVGGYEQYF | TGTGCCAGCAGCTCCGTGGTCGGCGGCTACGAGCAGTACTTC
. | TRBJ1-1 | few | TRBV6-5 | CASSYSGGTTEAFF | TGTGCCAGCAGTTACTCCGGGGGAACCACTGAAGCTTTCTTT
. | TRBJ1-1 | . | TRBV27 | CASSLLGSSNTEAFF | TGTGCCAGCAGTTTATTAGGCAGCTCGAACACTGAAGCTTTCTTT
TRBD2 | TRBJ2-6 | . | TRBV13 | CASSSSGTSGRGFSGANVLTF | TGTGCCAGCAGCTCGTCCGGGACTAGCGGGAGAGGGTTCTCTGGGGCCAACGTCCTGACTTTC
. | TRBJ1-4 | few | TRBV12-3/TRBV12-4 | CASSLEAATNEKLFF | TGTGCCAGCAGTTTAGAGGCCGCAACTAATGAAAAACTGTTTTTT
. | TRBJ2-5 | few | TRBV24-1 | CATSVGTSYQETQYF | TGTGCCACCAGTGTCGGGACATCGTACCAAGAGACCCAGTACTTC
. | TRBJ2-1 | . | TRBV14 | CASSQDPRGDEQFF | TGTGCCAGCAGCCAAGATCCGAGGGGTGATGAGCAGTTCTTC
. | TRBJ2-5 | . | TRBV15 | CATSRGTKGPIPETQYF | TGTGCCACCAGCAGAGGTACTAAGGGACCGATTCCCGAGACCCAGTACTTC
. | TRBJ2-5 | . | TRBV11-2 | CASSSYLVSLETQYF | TGTGCCAGCAGCTCCTATCTCGTTAGTCTGGAGACCCAGTACTTC
TRBD1 | TRBJ2-1 | few | TRBV15 | CATSSRDRGHNEQFF | TGTGCCACCAGCAGCCGGGACAGGGGCCACAATGAGCAGTTCTTC
. | TRBJ2-1 | . | TRBV5-1 | CASSLTGTTTNEQFF | TGCGCCAGCAGCTTGACAGGGACCACCACTAATGAGCAGTTCTTC
. | TRBJ2-1 | many | TRBV12-3/TRBV12-4 | CASSPTPGSNEQFF | TGTGCCAGCAGTCCCACCCCCGGGAGCAATGAGCAGTTCTTC
TRBD1 | TRBJ1-1 | many | TRBV11-1 | CASSLWVRGLPSGTEAFF | TGTGCCAGCAGCTTGTGGGTCAGGGGGCTTCCCTCGGGCACTGAAGCTTTCTTT
. | TRBJ2-1 | . | TRBV7-9 | CASSLAKLGSYNEQFF | TGTGCCAGCAGCTTAGCCAAACTCGGCTCCTACAATGAGCAGTTCTTC
TRBD2 | TRBJ2-7 | few | TRBV27 | CASSLSGEGEQYF | TGTGCCAGCAGTTTATCCGGGGAGGGGGAGCAGTACTTC
TRBD1 | TRBJ2-1 | many | TRBV28 | CASSSRGTGTNEQFF | TGTGCCAGCAGTTCCCGCGGGACAGGGACCAATGAGCAGTTCTTC
. | TRBJ2-7 | . | TRBV18 | CASSPGSGYEQYF | TGTGCCAGCTCACCAGGGTCTGGCTACGAGCAGTACTTC
TRBD2 | TRBJ2-7 | . | TRBV4-1 | CASSQVAGVGEDEQYF | TGCGCCAGCAGCCAAGTCGCGGGAGTGGGAGAGGATGAGCAGTACTTC
. | TRBJ2-7 | few | TRBV20-1 | CSARNVDEQYF | TGCAGTGCTAGGAATGTGGACGAGCAGTACTTC
. | TRBJ2-7 | . | TRBV11-2 | CASSLQGRTYSYEQYF | TGTGCCAGCAGCTTACAGGGCAGGACTTACTCCTACGAGCAGTACTTC
TRBD2 | TRBJ2-1 | . | TRBV20-1 | CSARRLAGGADEQFF | TGCAGTGCTAGAAGGCTAGCGGGAGGGGCGGATGAGCAGTTCTTC
TRBD1 | TRBJ2-5 | few | TRBV20-1 | CSARDRGRETQYF | TGCAGTGCTAGGGACAGGGGCCGAGAGACCCAGTACTTC
. | TRBJ2-7 | . | TRBV27 | CASSWGLGGYEQYF | TGTGCCAGCAGTTGGGGACTCGGCGGCTACGAGCAGTACTTC
. | TRBJ2-1 | . | TRBV11-1 | CASSLNDPYRLTYNEQFF | TGTGCCAGCAGCTTAAATGATCCGTACAGGCTTACCTACAATGAGCAGTTCTTC
TRBD1 | TRBJ2-1 | . | TRBV6-5 | CASSYSSRQGAVDEQFF | TGTGCCAGCAGTTACTCGAGCCGACAGGGGGCCGTCGATGAGCAGTTCTTC
. | TRBJ2-1 | few | TRBV4-1 | CASSPGAGVNNEQFF | TGCGCCAGCAGCCCGGGGGCGGGGGTAAACAATGAGCAGTTCTTC
TRBD1 | TRBJ1-2 | . | TRBV4-1 | CASSHPTGNYGYTF | TGCGCCAGCAGCCATCCGACAGGGAACTATGGCTACACCTTC
TRBD2 | TRBJ2-1 | . | TRBV7-9 | CASSSGTSDYNEQFF | TGTGCCAGCAGCTCCGGGACTAGCGACTACAATGAGCAGTTCTTC
. | TRBJ1-6 | few | TRBV30 | CAWNDFGKSPLHF | TGTGCCTGGAATGATTTCGGGAAATCACCCCTCCACTTT
. | TRBJ1-2 | few | TRBV12-3/TRBV12-4 | CASSAGEVRKHGYTF | TGTGCCAGCAGCGCCGGAGAGGTACGGAAACATGGCTACACCTTC
TRBD2 | TRBJ2-5 | . | TRBV30 | CAWSWTSGYQETQYF | TGTGCCTGGAGTTGGACTAGCGGGTACCAAGAGACCCAGTACTTC
. | TRBJ2-7 | few | TRBV28 | CASSLTNTAGIEQYF | TGTGCCAGCAGCCTGACAAATACAGCAGGGATCGAGCAGTACTTC
. | TRBJ2-3 | . | TRBV13 | CASSLGNRGWSADTQYF | TGTGCCAGCAGCTTAGGAAATCGAGGCTGGAGCGCAGATACGCAGTATTTT
TRBD1 | TRBJ2-5 | . | TRBV12-3/TRBV12-4 | CASIRTGSFQETQYF | TGTGCCAGCATTAGGACAGGGAGTTTCCAAGAGACCCAGTACTTC
TRBD2 | TRBJ2-1 | many | TRBV6-7 | CASSGRAFLNEQFF | TGTGCCAGTAGCGGGAGGGCCTTTCTCAATGAGCAGTTCTTC
. | TRBJ1-5 | . | TRBV28 | CASSFVEGNQPQHF | TGTGCCAGCAGTTTTGTGGAGGGGAATCAGCCCCAGCATTTT
TRBD2 | TRBJ2-5 | few | TRBV15 | CATSRVPMLAGENQETQYF | TGTGCCACCAGCAGAGTTCCCATGCTAGCGGGGGAAAACCAAGAGACCCAGTACTTC
. | TRBJ2-5 | few | TRBV29-1 | CSVEEALQEWETQYF | TGCAGCGTTGAAGAGGCATTACAGGAGTGGGAGACCCAGTACTTC
TRBD2 | TRBJ2-2 | . | TRBV4-1 | CASSQVVGGDTGELFF | TGCGCCAGCAGCCAAGTGGTGGGAGGGGACACCGGGGAGCTGTTTTTT
. | TRBJ2-1 | once | TRBV12-3/TRBV12-4 | CASRGFQGTRENEQFF | TGTGCCAGCAGAGGTTTTCAGGGGACCCGGGAGAATGAGCAGTTCTTC
. | TRBJ2-1 | few | TRBV24-1 | CATSDLSDEQFF | TGTGCCACCAGTGATTTATCTGATGAGCAGTTCTTC
TRBD2 | TRBJ2-1 | . | TRBV19 | CASSGGTRTNEQFF | TGTGCCAGTAGTGGCGGGACTAGAACCAATGAGCAGTTCTTC
. | TRBJ1-2 | . | TRBV7-9 | CASSLVPPYGYTF | TGTGCCAGCAGCTTAGTGCCGCCTTATGGCTACACCTTC
TRBD2 | TRBJ2-1 | . | TRBV30 | CAWSQLAGGTAYNEQFF | TGTGCCTGGAGTCAACTAGCGGGAGGTACAGCCTACAATGAGCAGTTCTTC
. | TRBJ1-5 | . | TRBV6-1 | CASSMWGGQPQHF | TGTGCCAGCAGTATGTGGGGCGGCCAGCCCCAGCATTTT
. | TRBJ2-5 | many | TRBV27 | CASSLGSQETQYF | TGTGCCAGCAGCTTAGGATCACAAGAGACCCAGTACTTC
. | TRBJ1-2 | many | TRBV27 | CASSSSRGANYGYTF | TGTGCCAGCAGTTCGTCCCGGGGCGCTAACTATGGCTACACCTTC